This TCR beta chain was captured by sequencing in a study of Ad26.COV2.S vaccination and SARS-CoV-2 variants. Per germline, CDR1 MNHEY and CDR2 SMNVEV (reference sequence). CDR3 size: 15 residues. V was pared by 6 bases and J by 6 bases, with 20 bases between. As regards this clone: The antigen is unknown.

This table comes from immunoSEQ multiplex PCR, and its TCRdb copy is limited to in-frame clones, with some not included. The sample carries more than 250,000 clones, 70% to 90% recorded once. Treatment denoted: some 20 received Ad26.COV2.S at low or high dose, single or two shots; about five received placebo; per-sample allocation not given. Material that was analyzed had been drawn on day 63 after the first vaccine or placebo injection. Spike of the Wuhan-strain SARS-CoV-2 was expressed by an Ad26 vector, which formed the vaccine. Study-wide findings and caveats: Spike-specific TCR breadth was greater after Ad26.COV2.S than placebo. Responses of spike-specific T cells (both CD8+ and CD4+) reportedly showed substantial breadth after vaccination. Possible underestimation of total T cell responses by the TCR breadth and depth analyses was noted.

Sequencing was performed on peripheral blood, taken in a trial of Ad26.COV2.S vaccine versus placebo. This receptor was taken from a person aged 18-60 years who received the Ad26.COV2.S COVID-19 vaccine or a placebo. The chain joins TRBV27 to TRBJ1-2; weak D call: TRBD1 (6 bases). CDR3 protein: CASSSPYQGFNGYTF. In nucleotides, the CDR3 is TGTGCCAGCAGCTCCCCTTACCAGGGGTTCAATGGCTACACCTTC.